Reported below is one T cell receptor beta chain. Its cognate antigen is unknown. V shed 3 bases and J 3 bases; nucleotides not matched to a gene: 5. The length of the CDR3 is 13 residues. The germline CDR1 and CDR2 sequences are DFQATT and SNEGSKA (reference sequence). The data originate from a study of post-analysis software for immune sequencing data. Study-wide findings and caveats: Patients showed TRBV5-6, TRBV5-1 and TRBV20-1 among roughly 5 TRBV segments more frequent than in controls.

cDNA libraries for TCR beta contained unique molecular identifiers. Each CDR3 protein is one row after TCRdb ran MiXCR on the PCR reads. The sample contains 650,000 to 900,000 distinct CDR3 sequences, approximately 44% of which appear only once. The receptor was derived from a girl aged 5 to 17 with multiple sclerosis. Sequenced material: blood. This rearrangement joins TRBV20-1 to TRBJ2-7; 7 positions match TRBD2. The CDR3 DNA reads TGCAGTGCTAGTCAGCGGACTAGCTACGAGCAGTACTTC. This sequence encodes CSASQRTSYEQYF.